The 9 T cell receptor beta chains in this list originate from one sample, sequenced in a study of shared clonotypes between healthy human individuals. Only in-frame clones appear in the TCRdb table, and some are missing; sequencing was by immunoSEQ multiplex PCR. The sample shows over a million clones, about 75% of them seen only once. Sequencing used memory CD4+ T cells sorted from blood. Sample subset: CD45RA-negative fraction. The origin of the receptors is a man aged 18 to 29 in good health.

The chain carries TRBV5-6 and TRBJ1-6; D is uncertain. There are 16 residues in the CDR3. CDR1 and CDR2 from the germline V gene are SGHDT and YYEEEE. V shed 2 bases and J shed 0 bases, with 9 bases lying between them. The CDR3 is CASSFSTSSYNSPLHF. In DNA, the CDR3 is TGTGCCAGCAGCTTCTCGACAAGCTCCTATAATTCACCCCTCCACTTT.

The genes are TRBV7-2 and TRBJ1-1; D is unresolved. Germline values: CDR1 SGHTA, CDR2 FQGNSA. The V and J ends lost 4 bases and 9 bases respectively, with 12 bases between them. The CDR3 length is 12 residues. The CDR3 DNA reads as TGTGCCAGCAGCTCCCCTCCCTTACAAGCTTTCTTT. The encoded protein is CASSSPPLQAFF.

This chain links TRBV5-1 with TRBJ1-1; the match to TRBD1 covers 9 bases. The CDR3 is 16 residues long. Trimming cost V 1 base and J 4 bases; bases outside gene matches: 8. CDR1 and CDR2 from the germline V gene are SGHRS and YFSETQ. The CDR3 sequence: CASSLLQQGATTEAFF. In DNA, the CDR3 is TGCGCCAGCAGCTTGCTTCAACAGGGGGCTACCACTGAAGCTTTCTTT.

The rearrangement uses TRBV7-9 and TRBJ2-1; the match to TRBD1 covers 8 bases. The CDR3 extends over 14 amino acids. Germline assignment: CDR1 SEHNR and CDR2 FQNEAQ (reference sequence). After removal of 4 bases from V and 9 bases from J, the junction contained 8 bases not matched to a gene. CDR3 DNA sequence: TGTGCCAGCAGCTCAGCCGGACAGGGCAGTGAGCAGTTCTTC. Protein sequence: CASSSAGQGSEQFF.

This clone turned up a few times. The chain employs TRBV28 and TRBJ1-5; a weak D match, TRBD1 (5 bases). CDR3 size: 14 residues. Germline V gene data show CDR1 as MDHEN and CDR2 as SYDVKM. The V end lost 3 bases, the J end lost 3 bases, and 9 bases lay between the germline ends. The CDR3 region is CASSFQGANQPQHF. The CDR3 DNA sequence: TGTGCCAGCAGTTTTCAAGGGGCCAATCAGCCCCAGCATTTT.

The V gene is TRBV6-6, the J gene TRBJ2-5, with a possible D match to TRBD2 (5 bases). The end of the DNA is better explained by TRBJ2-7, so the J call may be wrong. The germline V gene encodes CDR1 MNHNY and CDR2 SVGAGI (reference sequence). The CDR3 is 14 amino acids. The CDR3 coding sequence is TGTGCCAGCGGGTTTCGGGGAGTCTCCTACGAGCAGTACTTC. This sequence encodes CASGFRGVSYEQYF.

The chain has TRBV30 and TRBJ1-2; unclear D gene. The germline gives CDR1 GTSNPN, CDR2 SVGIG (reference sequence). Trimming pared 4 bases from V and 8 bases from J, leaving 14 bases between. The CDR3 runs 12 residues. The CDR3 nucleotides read TGTGCCTGGACACCAGTAAGAGTAGGCTACACCTTC. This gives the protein CAWTPVRVGYTF.

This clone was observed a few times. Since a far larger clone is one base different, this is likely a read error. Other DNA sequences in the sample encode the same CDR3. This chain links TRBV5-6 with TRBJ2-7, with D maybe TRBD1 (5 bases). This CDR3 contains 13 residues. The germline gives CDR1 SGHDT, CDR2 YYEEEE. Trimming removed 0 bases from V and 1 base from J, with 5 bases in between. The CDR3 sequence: CASSLGQSYEQYF. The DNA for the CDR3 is TGTGCCAGCAGCTTGGGACAGTCCTACGAGCAGTACTTC.

In nucleotides, the CDR3 is TGTGCCAGCAGTTTCCGGACACCCATTGCAACTAATGAAAAACTGTTTTTT. Amino acid sequence: CASSFRTPIATNEKLFF. The V call is TRBV27, the J call TRBJ1-4, with D possibly being TRBD1 (5 bases). The CDR3 loop spans 17 amino acids. V was clipped by 3 bases and J by 0 bases, with 14 bases between them. Germline V gene lookup returns CDR1 MNHEY and CDR2 SMNVEV (reference sequence).